This T cell receptor (beta chain) appears in the sequencing data of a study of cytomegalovirus exposure and HLA in healthy donors. Study information: Genetic ancestry analysis placed around four fifths of the 400 or so donors that were genotyped in the Caucasian-associated cluster. Whole-study findings and limits: The sole available immune exposure information was CMV serostatus.

For this clone: What it binds is unknown.

V was clipped by 6 bases and J by 5 bases; unmatched bases: 7. The CDR3 is 14 residues long. From germline, CDR1 is ENHRY and CDR2 SYGVKD. The PCR had 60 Vbeta and 13 Jbeta primers. Source study methods: In a later analysis, some 80 million unique TCR beta chains included roughly 11 million shared by two or more donors. Sequencing was performed with immunoSEQ multiplex PCR; in TCRdb, only in-frame clones are kept and a portion is missing. Clone size and V and J calls were adopted from that table, with D and trimming inferred from the DNA. The data contain about 140,000 clones, roughly 73% of them singletons.

This TCR derives from a human donor in good health. This chain connects TRBV10-3 to TRBJ2-3; TRBD2 agrees at 8 bases. Sequences were obtained from PBMCs. CDR3 amino acids: CAIRRGGGVDTQYF. CDR3 nucleotide sequence: TGTGCCATCAGACGGGGGGGCGGGGTAGATACGCAGTATTTT.